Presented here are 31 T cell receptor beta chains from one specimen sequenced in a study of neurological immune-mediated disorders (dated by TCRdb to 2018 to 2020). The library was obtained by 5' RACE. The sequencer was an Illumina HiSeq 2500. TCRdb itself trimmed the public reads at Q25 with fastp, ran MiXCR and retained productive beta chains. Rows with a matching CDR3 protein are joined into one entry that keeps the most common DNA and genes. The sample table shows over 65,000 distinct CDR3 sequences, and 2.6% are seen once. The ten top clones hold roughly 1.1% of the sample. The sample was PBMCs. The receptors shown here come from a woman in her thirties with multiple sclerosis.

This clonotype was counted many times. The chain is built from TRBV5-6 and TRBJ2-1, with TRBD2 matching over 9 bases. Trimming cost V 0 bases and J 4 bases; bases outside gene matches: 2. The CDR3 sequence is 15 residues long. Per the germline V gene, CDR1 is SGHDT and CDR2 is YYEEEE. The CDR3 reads CASSLGLADYNEQFF. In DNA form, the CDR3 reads TGTGCCAGCAGCTTGGGACTAGCGGATTACAATGAGCAGTTCTTC. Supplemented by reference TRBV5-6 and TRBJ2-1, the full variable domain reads DAGVTQSPTHLIKTRGQQVTLRCSPKSGHDTVSWYQQALGQGPQFIFQYYEEEERQRGNFPDRFSGHQFPNYSSELNVNALLLGDSALYLCASSLGLADYNEQFFGPGTRLTVL.

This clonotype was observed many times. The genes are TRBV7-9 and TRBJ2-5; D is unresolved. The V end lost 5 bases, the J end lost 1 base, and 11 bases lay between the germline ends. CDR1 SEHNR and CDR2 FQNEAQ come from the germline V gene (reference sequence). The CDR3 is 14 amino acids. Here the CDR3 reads CASSVITTQETQYF. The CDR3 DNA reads TGTGCCAGCAGCGTTATAACAACCCAAGAGACCCAGTACTTC. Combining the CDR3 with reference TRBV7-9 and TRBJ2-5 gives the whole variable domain DTGVSQNPRHKITKRGQNVTFRCDPISEHNRLYWYRQTLGQGPEFLTYFQNEAQLEKSRLLSDRFSAERPKGSFSTLEIQRTEQGDSAMYLCASSVITTQETQYFGPGTRLLVL.

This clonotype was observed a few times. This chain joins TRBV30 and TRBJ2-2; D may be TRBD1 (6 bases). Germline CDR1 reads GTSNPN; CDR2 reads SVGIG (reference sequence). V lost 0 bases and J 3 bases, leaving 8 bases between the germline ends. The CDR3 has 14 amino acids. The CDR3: CAWSVRQDTGELFF. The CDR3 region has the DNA TGTGCCTGGAGTGTACGACAGGACACCGGGGAGCTGTTTTTT.

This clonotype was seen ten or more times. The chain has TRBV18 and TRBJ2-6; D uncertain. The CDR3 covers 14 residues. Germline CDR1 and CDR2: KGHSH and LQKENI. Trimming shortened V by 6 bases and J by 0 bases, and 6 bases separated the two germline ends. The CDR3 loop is CASSQSSGANVLTF. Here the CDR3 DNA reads TGTGCCAGCTCTCAAAGCTCTGGGGCCAACGTCCTGACTTTC.

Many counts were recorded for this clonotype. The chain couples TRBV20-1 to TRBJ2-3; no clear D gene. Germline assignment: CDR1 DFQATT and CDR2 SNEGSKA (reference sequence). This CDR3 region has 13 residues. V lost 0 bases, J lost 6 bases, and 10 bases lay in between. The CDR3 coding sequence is TGCAGTGCTAGAGAGGAGTTTGCGGATACGCAGTATTTT. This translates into CSAREEFADTQYF.

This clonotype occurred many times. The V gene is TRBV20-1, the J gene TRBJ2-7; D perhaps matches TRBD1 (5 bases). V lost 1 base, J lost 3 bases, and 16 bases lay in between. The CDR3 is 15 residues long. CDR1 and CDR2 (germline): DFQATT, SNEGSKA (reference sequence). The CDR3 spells CSARAGWGTNYEQYF. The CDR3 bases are TGCAGTGCTAGAGCAGGGTGGGGAACTAACTACGAGCAGTACTTC.

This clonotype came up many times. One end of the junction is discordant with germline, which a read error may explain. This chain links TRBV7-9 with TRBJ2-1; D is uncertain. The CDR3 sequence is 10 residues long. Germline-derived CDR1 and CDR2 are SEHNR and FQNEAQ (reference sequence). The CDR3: CASSLSPTNF. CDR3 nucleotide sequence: TGTGCCAGCAGCTTAAGCCCAACGAACTTC.

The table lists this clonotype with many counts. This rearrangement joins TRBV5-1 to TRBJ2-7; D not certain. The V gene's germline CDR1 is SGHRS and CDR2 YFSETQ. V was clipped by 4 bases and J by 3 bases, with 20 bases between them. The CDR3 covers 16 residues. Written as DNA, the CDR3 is TGCGCCAGCAGCCTGGACCCTGGCGGATCTCGCTACGAGCAGTACTTC. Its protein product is CASSLDPGGSRYEQYF.

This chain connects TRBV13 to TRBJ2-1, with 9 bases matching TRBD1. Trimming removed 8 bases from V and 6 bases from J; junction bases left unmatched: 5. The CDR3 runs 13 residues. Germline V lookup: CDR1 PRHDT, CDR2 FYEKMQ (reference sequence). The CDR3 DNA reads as TGTGCCAGCCGGGACAGGGAGATCAATGAGCAGTTCTTC. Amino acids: CASRDREINEQFF.

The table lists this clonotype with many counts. CDR3 residues: CASFTQRLDTQYF. The CDR3 DNA is TGTGCCAGCTTCACCCAGCGCCTAGATACGCAGTATTTT. The chain is built from TRBV6-5 and TRBJ2-3; D unclear. The CDR3 is 13 amino acids. The germline V and J ends were trimmed by 8 bases and 5 bases, with 14 bases remaining between them. CDR1 is MNHEY, CDR2 SVGAGI, per germline.

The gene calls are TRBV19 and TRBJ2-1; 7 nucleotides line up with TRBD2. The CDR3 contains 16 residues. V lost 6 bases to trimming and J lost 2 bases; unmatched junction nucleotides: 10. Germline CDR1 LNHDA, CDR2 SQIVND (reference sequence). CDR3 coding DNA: TGTGCCAGTAGCCGCGCAGGGAGCGGGACCTACAATGAGCAGTTCTTC. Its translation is CASSRAGSGTYNEQFF.

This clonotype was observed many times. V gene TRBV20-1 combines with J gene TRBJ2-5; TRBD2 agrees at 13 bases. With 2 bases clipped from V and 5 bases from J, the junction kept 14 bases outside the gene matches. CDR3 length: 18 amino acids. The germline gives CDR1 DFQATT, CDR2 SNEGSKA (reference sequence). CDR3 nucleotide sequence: TGCAGTGCTAGACGCAATATACTAGCGGGAGGGCCTGGGGAGACCCAGTACTTC. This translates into CSARRNILAGGPGETQYF.

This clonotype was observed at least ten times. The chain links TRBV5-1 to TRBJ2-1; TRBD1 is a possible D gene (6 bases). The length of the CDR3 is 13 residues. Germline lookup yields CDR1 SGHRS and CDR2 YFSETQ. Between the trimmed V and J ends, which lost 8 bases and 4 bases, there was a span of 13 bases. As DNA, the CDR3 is TGCGCCAGTACCGGGACATATTACAATGAGCAGTTCTTC. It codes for CASTGTYYNEQFF.

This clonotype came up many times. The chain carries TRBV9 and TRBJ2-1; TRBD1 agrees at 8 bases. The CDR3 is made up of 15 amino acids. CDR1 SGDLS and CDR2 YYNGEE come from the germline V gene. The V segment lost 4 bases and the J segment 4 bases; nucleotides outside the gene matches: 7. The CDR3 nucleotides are TGTGCCAGCAGCAAGGACAGGGTTTGGTACAATGAGCAGTTCTTC. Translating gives CASSKDRVWYNEQFF.

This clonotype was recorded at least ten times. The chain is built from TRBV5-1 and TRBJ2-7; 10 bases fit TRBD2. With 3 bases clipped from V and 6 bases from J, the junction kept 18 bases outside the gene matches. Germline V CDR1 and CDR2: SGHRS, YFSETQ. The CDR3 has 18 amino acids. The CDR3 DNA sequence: TGCGCCAGCAGCTATCGGGGAGCGGGAGGGCCGTTTAGTCGCGAGCAGTACTTC. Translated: CASSYRGAGGPFSREQYF. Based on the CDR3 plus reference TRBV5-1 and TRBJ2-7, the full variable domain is KAGVTQTPRYLIKTRGQQVTLSCSPISGHRSVSWYQQTPGQGLQFLFEYFSETQRNKGNFPGRFSGRQFSNSRSEMNVSTLELGDSALYLCASSYRGAGGPFSREQYFGPGTRLTVT.

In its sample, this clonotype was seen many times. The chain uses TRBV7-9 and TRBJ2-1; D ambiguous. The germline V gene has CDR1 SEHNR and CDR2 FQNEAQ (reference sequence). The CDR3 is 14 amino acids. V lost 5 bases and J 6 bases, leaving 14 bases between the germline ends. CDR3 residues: CASSPSLDPNEQFF. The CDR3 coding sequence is TGTGCCAGCAGCCCCTCACTTGATCCCAATGAGCAGTTCTTC.

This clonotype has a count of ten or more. The CDR3 sequence is CASSLAGPNTGELFF. CDR3 nucleotides: TGCGCCAGCAGCTTAGCCGGCCCAAACACCGGGGAGCTGTTTTTT. The rearrangement joins TRBV5-1 to TRBJ2-2; D remains ambiguous. CDR3 size: 15 residues. CDR1 and CDR2 from the germline V gene are SGHRS and YFSETQ. V lost 2 bases and J 2 bases, leaving 10 bases between the germline ends.

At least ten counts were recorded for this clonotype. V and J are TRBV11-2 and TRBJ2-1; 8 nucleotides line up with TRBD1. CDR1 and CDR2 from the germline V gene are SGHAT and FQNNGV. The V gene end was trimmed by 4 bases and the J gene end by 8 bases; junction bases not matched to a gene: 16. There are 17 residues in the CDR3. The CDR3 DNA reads TGTGCCAGCAGCTCAATTAGGACAGGGATAGTAGGCTATGAGCAGTTCTTC. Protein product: CASSSIRTGIVGYEQFF.

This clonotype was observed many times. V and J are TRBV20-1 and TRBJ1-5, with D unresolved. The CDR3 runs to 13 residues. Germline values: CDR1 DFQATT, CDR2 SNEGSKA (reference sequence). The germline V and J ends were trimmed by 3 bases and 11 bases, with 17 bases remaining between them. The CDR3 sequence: CSASPLDSLSQHF. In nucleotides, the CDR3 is TGCAGTGCTAGCCCCTTGGACTCCCTGTCCCAGCATTTT.

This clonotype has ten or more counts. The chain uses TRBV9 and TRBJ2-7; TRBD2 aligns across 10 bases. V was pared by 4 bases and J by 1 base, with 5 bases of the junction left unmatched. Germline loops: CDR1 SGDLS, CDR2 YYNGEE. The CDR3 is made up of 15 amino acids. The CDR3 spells CASSPRTSGSYEQYF. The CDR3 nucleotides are TGTGCCAGCAGCCCACGGACTAGCGGATCCTACGAGCAGTACTTC.

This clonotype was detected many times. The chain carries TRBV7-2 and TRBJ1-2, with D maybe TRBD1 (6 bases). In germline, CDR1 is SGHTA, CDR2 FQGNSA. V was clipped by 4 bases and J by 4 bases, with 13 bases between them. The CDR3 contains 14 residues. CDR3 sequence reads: CASSSYRESYGYTF. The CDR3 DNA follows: TGTGCCAGCAGCTCATACAGGGAATCCTATGGCTACACCTTC. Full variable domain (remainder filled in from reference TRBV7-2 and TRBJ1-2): GAGVSQSPSNKVTEKGKDVELRCDPISGHTALYWYRQSLGQGLEFLIYFQGNSAPDKSGLPSDRFSAERTGGSVSTLTIQRTQQEDSAVYLCASSSYRESYGYTFGSGTRLTVV.

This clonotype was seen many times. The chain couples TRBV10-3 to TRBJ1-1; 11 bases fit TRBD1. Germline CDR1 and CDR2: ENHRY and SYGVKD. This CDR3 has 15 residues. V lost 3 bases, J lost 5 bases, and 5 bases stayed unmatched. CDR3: CAISESGQGVTEAFF. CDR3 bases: TGTGCCATCAGTGAATCGGGACAGGGGGTGACTGAAGCTTTCTTT.

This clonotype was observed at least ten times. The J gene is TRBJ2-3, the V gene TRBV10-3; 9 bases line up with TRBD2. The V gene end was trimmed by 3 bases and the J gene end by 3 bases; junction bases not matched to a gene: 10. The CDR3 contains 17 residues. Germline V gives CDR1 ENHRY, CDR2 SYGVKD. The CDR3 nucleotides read TGTGCCATCAGTGACCCAGTCCTGCGGGAGGGGACAGATACGCAGTATTTT. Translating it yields CAISDPVLREGTDTQYF.

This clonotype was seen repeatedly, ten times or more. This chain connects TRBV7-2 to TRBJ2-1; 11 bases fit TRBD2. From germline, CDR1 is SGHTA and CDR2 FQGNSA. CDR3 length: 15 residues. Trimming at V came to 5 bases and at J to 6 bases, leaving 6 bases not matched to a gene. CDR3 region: CASSIRLAGFNEQFF. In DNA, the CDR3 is TGTGCCAGCAGCATCAGACTAGCGGGATTCAATGAGCAGTTCTTC.

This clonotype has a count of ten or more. The CDR3 DNA follows: TGCAGTGCTAGGCCCCTAGCGGAGACCTTCACAGATACGCAGTATTTT. Translation gives CSARPLAETFTDTQYF. The chain combines TRBV20-1 with TRBJ2-3; 7 nucleotides align to TRBD2. The CDR3 covers 16 residues. Unmatched junction bases numbered 11, after V lost 3 bases and J lost 2 bases. CDR1 is DFQATT and CDR2 is SNEGSKA in the germline V gene (reference sequence).

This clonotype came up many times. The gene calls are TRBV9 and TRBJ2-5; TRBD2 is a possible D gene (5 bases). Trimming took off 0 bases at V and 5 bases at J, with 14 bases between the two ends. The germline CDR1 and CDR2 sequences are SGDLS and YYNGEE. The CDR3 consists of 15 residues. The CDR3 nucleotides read TGTGCCAGCAGCGTAGAAGGTGGAGGAGCGGAGACCCAGTACTTC. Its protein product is CASSVEGGGAETQYF. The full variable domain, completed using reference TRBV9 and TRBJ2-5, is DSGVTQTPKHLITATGQRVTLRCSPRSGDLSVYWYQQSLDQGLQFLIQYYNGEERAKGNILERFSAQQFPDLHSELNLSSLELGDSALYFCASSVEGGGAETQYFGPGTRLLVL.

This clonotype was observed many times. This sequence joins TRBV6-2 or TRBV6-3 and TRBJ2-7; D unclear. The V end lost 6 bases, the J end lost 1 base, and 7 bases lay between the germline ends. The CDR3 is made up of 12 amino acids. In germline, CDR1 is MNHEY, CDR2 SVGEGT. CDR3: CASSPGSYEQYF. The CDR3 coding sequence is TGTGCCAGCAGCCCCGGTTCCTACGAGCAGTACTTC.

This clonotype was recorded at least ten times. CDR3 protein: CSVPTSVDTDTQYF. The CDR3 nucleotides read TGCAGCGTTCCGACGTCAGTAGACACAGATACGCAGTATTTT. V gene TRBV29-1 combines with J gene TRBJ2-3; D remains ambiguous. CDR1 and CDR2 (germline): SQVTM, ANQGSEA. This CDR3 has 14 amino acids. V lost 5 bases, J lost 2 bases, and 14 bases lay in between.

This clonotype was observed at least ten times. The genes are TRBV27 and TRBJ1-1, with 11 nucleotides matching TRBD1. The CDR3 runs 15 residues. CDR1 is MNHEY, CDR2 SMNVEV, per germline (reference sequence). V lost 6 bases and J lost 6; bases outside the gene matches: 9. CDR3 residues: CASSPRTGGTAEAFF. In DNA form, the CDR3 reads TGTGCCAGCAGCCCCCGGACAGGGGGCACAGCTGAAGCTTTCTTT.

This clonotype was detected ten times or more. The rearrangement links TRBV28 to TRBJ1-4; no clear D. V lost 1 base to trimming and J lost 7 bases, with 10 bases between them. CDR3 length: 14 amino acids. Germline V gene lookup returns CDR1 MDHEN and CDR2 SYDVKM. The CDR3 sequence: CASSLSLGVEKLFF. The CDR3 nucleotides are TGTGCCAGCAGTTTATCCCTTGGGGTTGAAAAACTGTTTTTT.

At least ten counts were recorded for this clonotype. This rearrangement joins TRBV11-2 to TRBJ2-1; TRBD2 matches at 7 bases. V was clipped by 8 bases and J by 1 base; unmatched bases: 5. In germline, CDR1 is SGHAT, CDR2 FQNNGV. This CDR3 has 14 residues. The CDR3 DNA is TGTGCCAGCCGTCTAGCGGAGTCCTACAATGAGCAGTTCTTC. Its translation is CASRLAESYNEQFF.